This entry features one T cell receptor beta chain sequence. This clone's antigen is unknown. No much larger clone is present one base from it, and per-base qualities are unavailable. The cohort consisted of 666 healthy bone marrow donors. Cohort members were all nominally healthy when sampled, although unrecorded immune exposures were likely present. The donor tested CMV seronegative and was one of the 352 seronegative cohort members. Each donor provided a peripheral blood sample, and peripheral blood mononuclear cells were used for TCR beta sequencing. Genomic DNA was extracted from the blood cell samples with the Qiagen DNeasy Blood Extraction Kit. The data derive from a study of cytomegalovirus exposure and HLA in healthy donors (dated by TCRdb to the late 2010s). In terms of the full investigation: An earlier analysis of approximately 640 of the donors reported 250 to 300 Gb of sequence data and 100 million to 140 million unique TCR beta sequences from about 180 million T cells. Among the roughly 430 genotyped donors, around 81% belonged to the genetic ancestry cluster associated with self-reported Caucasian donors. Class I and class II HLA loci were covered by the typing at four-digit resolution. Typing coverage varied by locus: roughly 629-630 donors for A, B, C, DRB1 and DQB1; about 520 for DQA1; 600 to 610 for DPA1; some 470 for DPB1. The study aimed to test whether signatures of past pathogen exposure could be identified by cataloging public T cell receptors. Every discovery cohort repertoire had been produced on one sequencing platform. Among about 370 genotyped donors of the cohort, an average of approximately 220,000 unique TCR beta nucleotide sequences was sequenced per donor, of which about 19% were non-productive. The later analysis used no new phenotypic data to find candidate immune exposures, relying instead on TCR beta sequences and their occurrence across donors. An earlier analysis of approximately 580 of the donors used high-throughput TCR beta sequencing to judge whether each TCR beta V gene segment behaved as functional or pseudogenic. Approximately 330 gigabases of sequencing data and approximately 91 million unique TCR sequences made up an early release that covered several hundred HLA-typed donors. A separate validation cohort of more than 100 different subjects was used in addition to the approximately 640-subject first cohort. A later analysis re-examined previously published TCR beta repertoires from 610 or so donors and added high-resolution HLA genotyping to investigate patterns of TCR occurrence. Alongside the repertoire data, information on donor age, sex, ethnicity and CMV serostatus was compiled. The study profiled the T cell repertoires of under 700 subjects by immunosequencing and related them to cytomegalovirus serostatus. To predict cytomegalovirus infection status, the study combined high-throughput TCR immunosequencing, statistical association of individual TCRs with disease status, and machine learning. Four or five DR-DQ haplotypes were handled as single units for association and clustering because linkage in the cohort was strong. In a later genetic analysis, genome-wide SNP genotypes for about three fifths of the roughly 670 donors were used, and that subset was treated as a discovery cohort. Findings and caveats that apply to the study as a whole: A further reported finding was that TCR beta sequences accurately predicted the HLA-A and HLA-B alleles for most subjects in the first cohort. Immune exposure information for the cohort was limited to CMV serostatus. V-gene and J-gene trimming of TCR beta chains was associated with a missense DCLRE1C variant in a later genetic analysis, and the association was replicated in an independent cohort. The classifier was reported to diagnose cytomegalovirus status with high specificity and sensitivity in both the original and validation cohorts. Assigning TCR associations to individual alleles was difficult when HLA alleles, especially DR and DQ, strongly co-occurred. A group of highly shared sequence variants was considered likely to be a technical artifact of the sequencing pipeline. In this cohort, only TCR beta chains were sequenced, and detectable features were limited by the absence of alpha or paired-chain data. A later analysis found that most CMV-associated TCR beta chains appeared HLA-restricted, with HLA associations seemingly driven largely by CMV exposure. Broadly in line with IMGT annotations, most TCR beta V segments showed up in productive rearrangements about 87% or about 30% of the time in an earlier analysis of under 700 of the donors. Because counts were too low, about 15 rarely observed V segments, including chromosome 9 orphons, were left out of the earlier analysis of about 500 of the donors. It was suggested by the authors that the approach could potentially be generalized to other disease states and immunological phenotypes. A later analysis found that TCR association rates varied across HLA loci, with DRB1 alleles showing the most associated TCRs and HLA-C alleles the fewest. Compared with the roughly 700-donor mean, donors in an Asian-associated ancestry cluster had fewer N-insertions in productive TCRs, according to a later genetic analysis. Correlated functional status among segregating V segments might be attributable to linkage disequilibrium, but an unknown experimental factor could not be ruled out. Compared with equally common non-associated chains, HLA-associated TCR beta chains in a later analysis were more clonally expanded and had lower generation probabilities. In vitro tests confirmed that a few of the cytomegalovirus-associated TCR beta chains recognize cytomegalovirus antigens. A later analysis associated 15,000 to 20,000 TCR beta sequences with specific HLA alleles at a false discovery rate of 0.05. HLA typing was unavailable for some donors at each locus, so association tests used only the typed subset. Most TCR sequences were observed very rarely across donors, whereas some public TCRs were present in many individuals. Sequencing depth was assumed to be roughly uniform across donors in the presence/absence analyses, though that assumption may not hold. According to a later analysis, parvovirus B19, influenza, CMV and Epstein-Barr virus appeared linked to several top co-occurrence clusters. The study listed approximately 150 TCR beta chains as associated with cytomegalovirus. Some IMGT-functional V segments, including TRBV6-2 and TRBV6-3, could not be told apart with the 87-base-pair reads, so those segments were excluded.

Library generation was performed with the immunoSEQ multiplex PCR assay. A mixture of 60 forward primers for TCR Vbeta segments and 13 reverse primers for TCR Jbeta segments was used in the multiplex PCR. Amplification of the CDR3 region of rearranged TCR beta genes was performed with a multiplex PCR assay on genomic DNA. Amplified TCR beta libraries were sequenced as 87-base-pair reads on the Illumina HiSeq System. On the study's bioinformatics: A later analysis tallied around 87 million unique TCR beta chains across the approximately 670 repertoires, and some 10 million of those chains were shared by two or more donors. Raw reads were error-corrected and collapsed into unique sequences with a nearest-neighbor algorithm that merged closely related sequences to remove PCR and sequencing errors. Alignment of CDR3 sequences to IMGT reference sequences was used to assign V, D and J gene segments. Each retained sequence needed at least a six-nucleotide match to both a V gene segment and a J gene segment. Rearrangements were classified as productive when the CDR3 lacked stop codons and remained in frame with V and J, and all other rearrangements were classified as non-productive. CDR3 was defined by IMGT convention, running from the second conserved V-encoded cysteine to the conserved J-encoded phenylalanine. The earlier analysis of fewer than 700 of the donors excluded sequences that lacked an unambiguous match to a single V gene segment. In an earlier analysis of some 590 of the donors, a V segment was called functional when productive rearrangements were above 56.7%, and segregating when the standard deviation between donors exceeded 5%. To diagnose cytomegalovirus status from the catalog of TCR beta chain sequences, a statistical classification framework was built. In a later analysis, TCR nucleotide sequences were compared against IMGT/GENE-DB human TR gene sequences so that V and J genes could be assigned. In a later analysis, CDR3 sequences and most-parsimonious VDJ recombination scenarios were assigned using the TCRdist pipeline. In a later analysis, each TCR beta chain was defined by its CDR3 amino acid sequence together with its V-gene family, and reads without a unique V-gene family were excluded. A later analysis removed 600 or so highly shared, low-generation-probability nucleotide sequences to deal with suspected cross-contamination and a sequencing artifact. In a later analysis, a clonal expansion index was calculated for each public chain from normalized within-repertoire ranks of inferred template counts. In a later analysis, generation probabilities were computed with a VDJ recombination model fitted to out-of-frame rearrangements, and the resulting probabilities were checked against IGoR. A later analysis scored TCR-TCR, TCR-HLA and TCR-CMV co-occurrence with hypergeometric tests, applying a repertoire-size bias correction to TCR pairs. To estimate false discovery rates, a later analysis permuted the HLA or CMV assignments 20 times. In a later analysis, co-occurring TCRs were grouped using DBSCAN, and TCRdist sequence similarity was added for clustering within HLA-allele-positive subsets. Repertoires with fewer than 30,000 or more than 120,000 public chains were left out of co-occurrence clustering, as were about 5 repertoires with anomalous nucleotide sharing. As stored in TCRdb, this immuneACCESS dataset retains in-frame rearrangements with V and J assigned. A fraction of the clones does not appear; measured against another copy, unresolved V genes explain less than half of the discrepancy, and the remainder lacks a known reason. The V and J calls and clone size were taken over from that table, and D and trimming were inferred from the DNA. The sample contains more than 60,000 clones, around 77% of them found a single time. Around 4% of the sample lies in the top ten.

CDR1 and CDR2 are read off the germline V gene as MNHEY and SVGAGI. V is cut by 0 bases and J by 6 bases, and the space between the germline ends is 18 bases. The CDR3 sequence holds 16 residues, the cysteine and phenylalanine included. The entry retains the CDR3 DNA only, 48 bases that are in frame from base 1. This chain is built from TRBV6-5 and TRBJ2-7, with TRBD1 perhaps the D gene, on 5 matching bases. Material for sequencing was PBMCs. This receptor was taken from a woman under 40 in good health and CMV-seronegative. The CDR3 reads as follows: CASSYSEWTHRGEQYF. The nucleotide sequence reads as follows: TGTGCCAGCAGTTACTCTGAATGGACCCATAGGGGCGAGCAGTACTTC.